This T cell receptor (beta chain) was retrieved from a study of cytomegalovirus exposure and HLA in healthy donors. About the research overall: In terms of ancestry, the Caucasian-associated cluster contained 80% to 90% of the approximately 430 genotyped donors. Study results and limitations: A later analysis showed HLA-associated TCR beta chains outstripping equally common others in clonal expansion. It is likely that the observed cluster of highly shared sequence variants was a sequencing artifact. Within an earlier analysis, most TCR beta V segments proved productive either about 90% or about 30% of the time.

Both 60 Vbeta primers and 13 Jbeta primers went into the PCR. The table came from immunoSEQ multiplex PCR; TCRdb's copy has only in-frame clones and leaves some out. The sample lists 150,000 to 200,000 clones, over 80% occurring once. Only a few counts were recorded for this clone. As yet, its antigen is unknown. The sequenced sample was PBMCs. The source is a girl aged 10 to 17 in good health and CMV-seropositive.

Here the CDR3 reads CAYDSGKVDTQYF. The CDR3 nucleotides read TGTGCGTATGATAGCGGGAAAGTAGATACGCAGTATTTT. V gene TRBV30 combines with J gene TRBJ2-3; TRBD2 matches at 8 bases. Germline values: CDR1 GTSNPN, CDR2 SVGIG (reference sequence). The CDR3 covers 13 residues.